These T cell receptor beta chains were read from a single sample in a study of spatial heterogeneity in lung cancer. TCRdb reprocessed the 5' RACE reads with MiXCR, giving one entry per CDR3 protein. Of under 30,000 distinct CDR3 sequences listed, approximately 4.6% are singletons. Sequences were derived from PBMCs, sampled at surgery. The receptors come from a male donor with early-stage non-small cell lung cancer. Each CDR3 is given with its conserved first and last residue. The D gene is left open where the match is weak. Part of the rows lack a size; the others show once, few, many or a class for expanded clones.

j_call clone_size d_call v_call cdr3_nt cdr3_aa
TRBJ2-4 many TRBD2 TRBV6-2/TRBV6-3 TGTGCCACCGAGACTAGCGGAAGGTCAAACATTCAGTACTTC CATETSGRSNIQYF
TRBJ2-1 many . TRBV5-4 TGTGCCAGCAGCTTAAGGCAGGGCTCCTACAATGAGCAGTTCTTC CASSLRQGSYNEQFF
TRBJ2-7 medium-sized TRBD2 TRBV28 TGTGCCAGCAGTTTGACCGGGGGGGCCCACGAGCAGTACTTC CASSLTGGAHEQYF
TRBJ1-4 many . TRBV6-2/TRBV6-3 TGTGCCAGCAGTTGGGCAGGCGAGGGAGAAAAACTGTTTTTT CASSWAGEGEKLFF
TRBJ1-1 . . TRBV6-2/TRBV6-3 TGTGCCAGCAGAACCCCCCGGGGATTACTCATGAACACTGAAGCTTTCTTT CASRTPRGLLMNTEAFF
TRBJ1-5 many TRBD1 TRBV20-1 TGCAGTGCCCTTACAGGGGATCAGCCCCAGCATTTT CSALTGDQPQHF
TRBJ2-2 many TRBD1 TRBV7-2 TGTGCCAGCAGCTCACGACAGGGGAACACCGGGGAGCTGTTTTTT CASSSRQGNTGELFF
TRBJ2-3 many TRBD2 TRBV30 TGTGCCTGGAACCGCGGGAGAGTGGATACGCAGTATTTT CAWNRGRVDTQYF
TRBJ1-4 many . TRBV6-5 TGTGCCAGCAGTTACTCAGAAAACAGAATTGAAAAACTGTTTTTT CASSYSENRIEKLFF
TRBJ1-5 few . TRBV6-2/TRBV6-3 TGTGCCAGCAGTTACAATCTCTATAGCAATCAGCCCCAGCATTTT CASSYNLYSNQPQHF
TRBJ2-5 many . TRBV4-2 TGTGCCAGCAGCCAGGGCGAGGGGGAAGAGACCCAGTACTTC CASSQGEGEETQYF
TRBJ2-7 many TRBD1 TRBV5-1 TGCGCCAGCAGCTTGGCCAACTCGGGACAGCCCTACGAGCAGTACTTC CASSLANSGQPYEQYF
TRBJ2-1 many . TRBV24-1 TGTGCCACCAGTGACACGGACGCATGGCCCCCCAATGAGCAGTTCTTC CATSDTDAWPPNEQFF
TRBJ2-2 . TRBD1 TRBV7-9 TGTGCCAGCAGCTTACAGGGGGCTTACGGGGAGCTGTTTTTT CASSLQGAYGELFF